Below are 15 T cell receptor beta chains sequenced from a single sample in a study of T cells in Graves' hyperthyroidism and ophthalmopathy. Template material for amplifying TCR beta CDR3 regions consisted of RNA transcripts. Researchers ran a first-round RT-PCR on the TCR CDR3 using the HTBI primer set. TCRdb itself ran the multiplex PCR reads through MiXCR, one entry per CDR3 protein. This sample carries fewer than 400,000 distinct CDR3 sequences, roughly 15% of them seen once, and the ten largest clones take around a third. Sequenced input: blood. These receptors came from a man aged 25 to 40 with Graves' hyperthyroidism.

This clonotype was detected many times. The chain combines TRBV28 with TRBJ1-2, with D maybe TRBD1 (5 bases). Germline V gives CDR1 MDHEN, CDR2 SYDVKM. The CDR3 contains 17 residues. The V end lost 2 bases, the J end lost 6 bases, and 22 bases lay between the germline ends. The CDR3 spells CASSLLVQKQMGDGYTF. In DNA form, the CDR3 reads TGTGCCAGCAGTTTACTCGTCCAAAAACAAATGGGGGATGGCTACACCTTC.

This clonotype has only a few counts. This chain links TRBV6-9 with TRBJ2-1, with TRBD1 identical over 7 bases. V shed 2 bases, J shed 9 bases, and the junction held 4 bases outside the gene matches. The CDR3 totals 13 residues. From germline, CDR1 is MNHGY and CDR2 SVAAGI. CDR3 sequence (DNA): TGTGCCAGCAGTTATCAGGGGGTTAGTGAGCAGTTCTTC. Encoded protein: CASSYQGVSEQFF.

This clonotype has only a few counts. The CDR3 reads CSVEDLGQGSDTQYF. The CDR3, as DNA: TGCAGCGTTGAAGATTTGGGACAGGGGTCGGATACGCAGTATTTT. The rearrangement uses TRBV29-1 and TRBJ2-3, with 10 positions matching TRBD1. This CDR3 has 15 residues. The germline gives CDR1 SQVTM, CDR2 ANQGSEA. The ends lost 0 bases at V and 6 bases at J; junction bases unmatched: 6.

This clonotype was counted ten times or more. The rearrangement joins TRBV6-1 to TRBJ2-5; D is ambiguous. Trimming pared 6 bases from V and 3 bases from J, leaving 14 bases between. The germline V gene encodes CDR1 MNHNS and CDR2 SASEGT. The CDR3 runs 14 residues. In DNA, the CDR3 is TGTGCCAGCAGCCCCCTAGAATGGGAAGAGACCCAGTACTTC. Its protein product is CASSPLEWEETQYF.

This clonotype was counted ten times or more. The V and J genes are TRBV11-2 and TRBJ2-2; the D is unclear. Germline CDR1 reads SGHAT; CDR2 reads FQNNGV. The CDR3 is 14 amino acids. DNA for the CDR3: TGTGCGACCAAGTTGGCAGCTCCAACCGGGGAGCTGTTTTTT. Its translation is CATKLAAPTGELFF.

The gene calls are TRBV28 and TRBJ2-3; D not resolved. Trimming left V 3 bases short and J 7 bases short, with 5 bases between. This CDR3 region has 11 residues. Germline V CDR1 and CDR2: MDHEN, SYDVKM. Written as DNA, the CDR3 is TGTGCCAGCAGTTTTGGGAATACGCAGTATTTT. It specifies CASSFGNTQYF.

The genes are TRBV7-9 and TRBJ2-7; 7 nucleotides line up with TRBD2. Germline trimming cut 2 bases from V and 0 bases from J; bases unmatched to any gene: 4. CDR3 length equals 15 residues. Germline loops: CDR1 SEHNR, CDR2 FQNEAQ (reference sequence). The CDR3 loop is CASSLSAGDSYEQYF. The CDR3 DNA reads as TGTGCCAGCAGCTTAAGTGCGGGGGACTCCTACGAGCAGTACTTC.

J is TRBJ1-1 and V is TRBV11-2; tentative D call: TRBD1 (5 bases). The CDR3 contains 16 residues. Germline loops: CDR1 SGHAT, CDR2 FQNNGV. V was pared by 2 bases and J by 0 bases, with 13 bases between. In nucleotides, the CDR3 is TGTGCCAGCAGCTTACGGGCCTGGGGCATGAACACTGAAGCTTTCTTT. This gives the protein CASSLRAWGMNTEAFF.

This chain uses TRBV20-1 with TRBJ2-7; TRBD2 aligns across 8 bases. V lost 6 bases, J lost 3 bases, and 7 bases stayed unmatched. The CDR3 is 13 residues long. CDR1 and CDR2 (germline): DFQATT, SNEGSKA (reference sequence). In DNA, the CDR3 is TGCAGTGCCTTTAGCGGGAAAGACTACGAGCAGTACTTC. It yields the protein CSAFSGKDYEQYF.

V usage is TRBV6-1 and J usage is TRBJ2-2; 11 bases line up with TRBD1. CDR1 and CDR2 from the germline V gene are MNHNS and SASEGT. Trimming took 7 bases from V and 10 from J; bases not matched to a gene: 8. This CDR3 has 14 amino acids. CDR3 sequence reads: CASTPVDRGQELFF. DNA for the CDR3: TGTGCCAGCACCCCTGTGGACAGGGGGCAGGAGCTGTTTTTT.

This clonotype was observed many times. The chain recombines TRBV2 with TRBJ2-1; TRBD2 matches at 7 bases. The germline CDR1 and CDR2 sequences are SNHLY and FYNNEI. Trimming cost V 5 bases and J 7 bases; bases outside gene matches: 11. This CDR3 is 15 amino acids long. CDR3 region: CASSLSGRVYNEQFF. The CDR3 nucleotides read TGTGCCAGCAGTTTGAGTGGGAGGGTCTATAATGAGCAGTTCTTC.

The chain recombines TRBV10-3 with TRBJ1-1; D is undetermined. Trimming removed 0 bases at V and 7 bases at J, with 6 bases between. The CDR3 is 12 residues long. In germline, CDR1 is ENHRY, CDR2 SYGVKD. Here the CDR3 DNA reads TGTGCCATCAGTGAGTCTTTAGGTGAAGCTTTCTTT. It specifies CAISESLGEAFF.

The genes are TRBV20-1 and TRBJ2-7; D may be TRBD1 (6 bases). Trimming cost V 0 bases and J 7 bases, with 16 bases left between them. The CDR3 has 14 residues. CDR1 is DFQATT and CDR2 is SNEGSKA in the germline V gene (reference sequence). The CDR3 is CSAREGRGLWEQYF. DNA of the CDR3: TGCAGTGCTAGAGAGGGCAGGGGATTGTGGGAGCAGTACTTC.

This clonotype was counted a few times. Given a much more abundant clone one base away, this may be a read error. The genes are TRBV10-3 and TRBJ2-3; maybe TRBD2 (6 bases). This CDR3 contains 14 residues. Germline-derived CDR1 and CDR2 are ENHRY and SYGVKD. Trimming took off 7 bases at V and 0 bases at J, with 11 bases between the two ends. CDR3 protein: CAITGGTSTDTQYF. The CDR3 DNA follows: TGTGCCATCACTGGCGGGACTAGCACAGATACGCAGTATTTT.

This clonotype has at least ten counts. This chain connects TRBV5-1 to TRBJ2-1, with 8 bases matching TRBD1. Germline CDR1 reads SGHRS; CDR2 reads YFSETQ. The CDR3 totals 15 residues. V was clipped by 3 bases and J by 9 bases; unmatched bases: 11. CDR3 sequence (DNA): TGCGCCAGCAGCTCCCCGGACAGGGAAGTTGGTGAGCAGTTCTTC. Its protein product is CASSSPDREVGEQFF. Variable domain in full (rest from reference TRBV5-1 and TRBJ2-1): KAGVTQTPRYLIKTRGQQVTLSCSPISGHRSVSWYQQTPGQGLQFLFEYFSETQRNKGNFPGRFSGRQFSNSRSEMNVSTLELGDSALYLCASSSPDREVGEQFFGPGTRLTVL.